This T cell receptor beta chain is from a study of OX40 agonist ivuxolimab in advanced cancers. The germline V gene has CDR1 MNHNY and CDR2 SVGAGI (reference sequence). The CDR3 totals 15 residues. The V and J ends lost 4 bases and 3 bases, in that order; junction bases with no gene match: 9. Generated by immunoSEQ multiplex PCR, the TCRdb table keeps only in-frame clones and is missing some. Of around 83,000 clones in the sample, 90% to 95% were seen once. The sequencing here drew on CD4+ or CD8+ T cells sorted from blood, taken in a trial of the OX40 agonist ivuxolimab. This receptor was identified in an adult with an advanced solid tumor such as melanoma, head and neck, liver or kidney cancer. J is TRBJ2-7 and V is TRBV6-6; 7 bases are shared with TRBD2. CDR3 sequence reads: CASSSPQAGSYEQYF. Here the CDR3 DNA reads TGTGCCAGCAGTTCCCCCCAAGCGGGAAGCTACGAGCAGTACTTC.